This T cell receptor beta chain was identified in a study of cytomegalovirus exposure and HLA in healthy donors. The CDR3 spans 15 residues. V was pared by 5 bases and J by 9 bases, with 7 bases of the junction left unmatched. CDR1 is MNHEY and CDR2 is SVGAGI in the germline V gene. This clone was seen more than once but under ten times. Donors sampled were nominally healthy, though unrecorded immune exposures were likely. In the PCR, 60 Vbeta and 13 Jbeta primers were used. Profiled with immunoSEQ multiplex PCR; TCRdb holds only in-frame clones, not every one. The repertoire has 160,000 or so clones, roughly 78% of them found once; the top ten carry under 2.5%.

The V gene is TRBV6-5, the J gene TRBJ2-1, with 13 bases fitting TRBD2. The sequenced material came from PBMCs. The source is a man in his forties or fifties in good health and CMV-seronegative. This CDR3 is CASSATSGRAAEQFF. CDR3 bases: TGTGCCAGCAGTGCTACTAGCGGGAGGGCCGCTGAGCAGTTCTTC.